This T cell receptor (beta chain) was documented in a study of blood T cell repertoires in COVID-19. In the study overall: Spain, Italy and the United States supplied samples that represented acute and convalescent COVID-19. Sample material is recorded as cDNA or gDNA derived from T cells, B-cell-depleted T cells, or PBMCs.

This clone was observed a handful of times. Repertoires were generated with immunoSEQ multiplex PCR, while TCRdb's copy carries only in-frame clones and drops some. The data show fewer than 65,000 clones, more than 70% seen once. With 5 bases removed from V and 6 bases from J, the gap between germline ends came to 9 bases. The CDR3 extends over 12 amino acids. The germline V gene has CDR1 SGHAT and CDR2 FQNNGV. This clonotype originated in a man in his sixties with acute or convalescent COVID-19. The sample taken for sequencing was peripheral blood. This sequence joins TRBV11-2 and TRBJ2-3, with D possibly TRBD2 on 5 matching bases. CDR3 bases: TGTGCCAGCAGCGGGGAGTTGGATACGCAGTATTTT. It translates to CASSGELDTQYF.